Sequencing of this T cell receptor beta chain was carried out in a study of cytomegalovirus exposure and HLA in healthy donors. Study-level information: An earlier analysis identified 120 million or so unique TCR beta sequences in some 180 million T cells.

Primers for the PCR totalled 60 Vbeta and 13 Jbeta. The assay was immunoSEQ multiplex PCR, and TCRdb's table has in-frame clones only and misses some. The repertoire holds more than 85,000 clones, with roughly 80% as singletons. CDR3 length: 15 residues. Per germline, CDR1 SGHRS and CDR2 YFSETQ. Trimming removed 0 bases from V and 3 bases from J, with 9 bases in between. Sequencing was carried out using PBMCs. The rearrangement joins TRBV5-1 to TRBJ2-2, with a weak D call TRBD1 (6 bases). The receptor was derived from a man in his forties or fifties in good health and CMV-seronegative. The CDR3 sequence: CASSLGDTYTGELFF. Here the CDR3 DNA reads TGCGCCAGCAGCTTGGGGGACACCTACACCGGGGAGCTGTTTTTT.